This T cell receptor (beta chain) was identified in a study of blood T cell repertoires in COVID-19. Study-wide context: Samples taken during acute and convalescent COVID-19 were collected in the United States, Italy and Spain. PBMCs, B-cell-depleted T cells, or T cells were the source of the cDNA or gDNA that made up the material.

The CDR3 extends over 15 amino acids. V gave up 7 bases and J gave up 4 bases; unmatched junction bases: 9. CDR1 and CDR2 (germline): SEHNR, FQNEAQ (reference sequence). In the study's own analysis: Estimation of nucleated cell counts relied on the amplification of reference gene primers. TCRdb's copy holds only in-frame clones and misses some; the assay was immunoSEQ multiplex PCR. V, J and clone size are those of that table, while D and trimming were read from the DNA. The sample comprises over 150,000 clones, roughly 93% of which are singletons, and roughly 2.1% rests with the top ten. The TCR sequence derives from a man between 18 and 35 years old with acute or convalescent COVID-19. Sequenced: peripheral blood. This chain uses TRBV7-9 with TRBJ2-3; 9 nucleotides align to TRBD1. The CDR3 region has the DNA TGTGCCAGCAACCTCCGGGACAGGGCCCCAGATACGCAGTATTTT. As protein: CASNLRDRAPDTQYF.